Listed here are 27 T cell receptor beta chains from one sample, sequenced in a study of CDR3 diversity in severe acne. Each CDR3 protein is one row after TCRdb ran MiXCR on the PCR reads. The table shows more than 80,000 distinct CDR3 sequences, with approximately 49% occurring only once. Sequencing was carried out using blood. The receptors here all came from a male donor with severe acne vulgaris.

The chain joins TRBV5-5 to TRBJ2-7; TRBD1 or TRBD2 may be the D gene (5 bases each). This CDR3 is 14 amino acids long. CDR1 SGHKS and CDR2 YYEKEE come from the germline V gene (reference sequence). Trimming removed 6 bases from V and 5 bases from J, with 18 bases in between. This CDR3 reads CASTPEGRAHEQYF. The CDR3 DNA reads TGTGCCAGCACTCCAGAGGGCAGGGCCCACGAGCAGTACTTC.

This chain joins TRBV7-9 and TRBJ2-5; D gene ambiguous. Trimming shortened V by 5 bases and J by 5 bases, and 18 bases separated the two germline ends. Germline CDR1 is SEHNR and CDR2 is FQNEAQ (reference sequence). The CDR3 sequence is 15 residues long. The CDR3 DNA reads as TGTGCCAGCAGCGACCGAAAAAAGGGCGACGAGACCCAGTACTTC. Translating it yields CASSDRKKGDETQYF.

In this sample, this clonotype turned up many times. The CDR3 reads CSARGGDRVTEQYF. DNA of the CDR3: TGCAGTGCTAGAGGGGGGGACAGGGTAACCGAGCAGTACTTC. This chain links TRBV20-1 with TRBJ2-7; 9 bases are shared with TRBD1. This CDR3 region has 14 residues. The V segment lost 1 base and the J segment 6 bases; nucleotides outside the gene matches: 7. Germline V lookup: CDR1 DFQATT, CDR2 SNEGSKA (reference sequence).

There are a few counts of this clonotype. CDR3 amino acids: CASSSRTSVETQYF. The CDR3 DNA sequence: TGTGCCAGCAGTTCCCGGACTAGCGTGGAGACCCAGTACTTC. V usage is TRBV6-5 and J usage is TRBJ2-5, with 9 nucleotides matching TRBD2. This CDR3 is 14 amino acids long. Germline CDR1 and CDR2: MNHEY and SVGAGI. V lost 4 bases, J lost 5 bases, and 5 bases stayed unmatched.

The chain joins TRBV10-3 to TRBJ1-4; a possible D gene is TRBD1 (6 bases). CDR1 and CDR2 (germline): ENHRY, SYGVKD. V was pared by 10 bases and J by 5 bases, with 14 bases between. The CDR3 has 13 amino acids. The CDR3 here is CAKTGQSNEKLFF. The CDR3 DNA reads TGTGCCAAAACGGGACAATCGAATGAAAAACTGTTTTTT.

J is TRBJ2-3 and V is TRBV6-5, with 9 bases aligning to TRBD2. Germline lookup yields CDR1 MNHEY and CDR2 SVGAGI. With 7 bases clipped from V and 4 bases from J, the junction kept 9 bases outside the gene matches. The CDR3 sequence is 15 residues long. The CDR3 loop is CASTQRGAPSDTQYF. The CDR3 region has the DNA TGTGCCAGCACCCAGCGGGGGGCCCCCTCAGATACGCAGTATTTT.

For this clonotype: A much larger clone differs from this one at a single base, so this may be a read error. The chain joins TRBV7-9 to TRBJ2-5; no clear D gene. V was cut by 1 base and J by 3 bases, with 9 bases left in between. The CDR3 has 14 amino acids. CDR1 and CDR2 (germline): SEHNR, FQNEAQ (reference sequence). Written as DNA, the CDR3 is TGTGCCAGCAGCTTAGGAACTTACAAAGAGACCCAGTACTTC. Translating gives CASSLGTYKETQYF. Filled out from reference TRBV7-9 and TRBJ2-5, the complete variable domain reads DTGVSQNPRHKITKRGQNVTFRCDPISEHNRLYWYRQTLGQGPEFLTYFQNEAQLEKSRLLSDRFSAERPKGSFSTLEIQRTEQGDSAMYLCASSLGTYKETQYFGPGTRLLVL.

This chain links TRBV27 with TRBJ1-2; TRBD1 matches 7 bases. CDR3 length equals 13 residues. V lost 11 bases to trimming and J lost 4 bases; unmatched junction nucleotides: 10. Germline V gene data show CDR1 as MNHEY and CDR2 as SMNVEV (reference sequence). This CDR3 reads CAARGGGGYGYTF. The DNA for the CDR3 is TGTGCCGCCCGGGGAGGGGGCGGCTATGGCTACACCTTC.

The chain carries TRBV9 and TRBJ1-2; TRBD1 aligns across 8 bases. Per the germline V gene, CDR1 is SGDLS and CDR2 is YYNGEE. This CDR3 has 16 amino acids. The ends lost 2 bases at V and 7 bases at J; junction bases unmatched: 13. In nucleotides, the CDR3 is TGTGCCAGCAGCGTGGCGGGACAGGTCTTATCGGGTGGCTACACCTTC. Translating gives CASSVAGQVLSGGYTF.

With respect to this clonotype: A single base separates this from a much larger clone, so it may be a read error. The V gene is TRBV20-1, the J gene TRBJ1-1; D perhaps matches TRBD1 (5 bases). Germline V gives CDR1 DFQATT, CDR2 SNEGSKA (reference sequence). V shed 1 base and J shed 3 bases, with 12 bases lying between them. CDR3 length: 14 amino acids. The CDR3 loop reads CSARGDGAYTEAFF. The CDR3 DNA follows: TGCAGTGCTAGAGGCGACGGGGCGTACACTGAAGCTTTCTTT.

The V call is TRBV2, the J call TRBJ2-5; 12 nucleotides agree with TRBD1. The length of the CDR3 is 16 residues. V trimming: 5 bases; J trimming: 5 bases; junction bases outside the gene matches: 9. Germline V gives CDR1 SNHLY, CDR2 FYNNEI. The CDR3 loop is CASSKSGTGGLETQYF. The DNA for the CDR3 is TGTGCCAGCAGTAAATCCGGGACAGGGGGCTTGGAGACCCAGTACTTC.

In this sample, this clonotype turned up once. The chain is built from TRBV4-3 and TRBJ2-6; TRBD1 might be the D (6 bases). The CDR3 extends over 17 amino acids. Germline CDR1 is LGHNA and CDR2 is YSLEER. The V end was cut by 0 bases, the J end by 2 bases, with 11 bases between. The CDR3 loop reads CASSQDYNRAGANVLTF. The CDR3 DNA sequence: TGCGCCAGCAGCCAAGACTATAACAGGGCTGGGGCCAACGTCCTGACTTTC.

This clonotype occurred many times. The chain has TRBV29-1 and TRBJ1-2, with TRBD1 matching over 9 bases. Germline CDR1 reads SQVTM; CDR2 reads ANQGSEA. V was clipped by 7 bases and J by 3 bases; unmatched bases: 9. This CDR3 region has 14 residues. CDR3 residues: CSALPGTGYYGYTF. In nucleotides, the CDR3 is TGCAGCGCACTACCCGGGACAGGGTACTATGGCTACACCTTC.

With respect to this clonotype: Germline and junction disagree at one end, which may indicate a read error. The chain combines TRBV24-1 with TRBJ2-1; TRBD2 matches at 9 bases. The CDR3 loop spans 16 amino acids. The germline V gene has CDR1 KGHDR and CDR2 SFDVKD. The CDR3, as DNA: TGTGCCGCCAGCGATTCTCCGGGACTAGCCTACAATGAGCGGTTCTTC. Its protein is CAASDSPGLAYNERFF.

Only a few counts were recorded for this clonotype. This chain uses TRBV15 with TRBJ2-7; TRBD1 matches 11 bases. Germline loops: CDR1 LNHNV, CDR2 YYDKDF (reference sequence). The ends lost 3 bases at V and 7 bases at J; junction bases unmatched: 11. CDR3 size: 16 residues. CDR3 DNA: TGTGCCACCAGCAGCCAGCCCGGGACAGGGGGTAAGGAGCAGTACTTC. Translating it yields CATSSQPGTGGKEQYF.

This clonotype was seen ten or more times. The CDR3 loop reads CASSQEGDLNYGYTF. CDR3 sequence (DNA): TGCGCCAGCAGCCAAGAAGGGGACCTTAACTATGGCTACACCTTC. The chain uses TRBV4-1 and TRBJ1-2; a possible D gene is TRBD1 (5 bases). The germline V and J ends were trimmed by 0 bases and 1 base, with 9 bases remaining between them. Germline values: CDR1 MGHRA, CDR2 YSYEKL. The CDR3 extends over 15 amino acids.

This clonotype was counted only a few times. The chain is built from TRBV6-5 and TRBJ1-5; D gene unclear. Trimming left V 6 bases short and J 1 base short, with 13 bases between. Looked up from germline, CDR1 is MNHEY and CDR2 is SVGAGI. The CDR3 is made up of 15 amino acids. The chain's CDR3 is CASSSTVGSNQPQHF. For the CDR3, the DNA is TGTGCCAGCAGCTCGACCGTAGGAAGCAATCAGCCCCAGCATTTT.

This clonotype has only a few counts. The chain has TRBV3-1 and TRBJ2-7; 8 bases map to TRBD2. The germline V gene encodes CDR1 LGHDT and CDR2 YNNKEL (reference sequence). The CDR3 is 15 residues long. Trimming took 6 bases from V and 3 from J; bases not matched to a gene: 10. CDR3 residues: CASSKELAAGYEQYF. The CDR3 bases are TGTGCCAGCAGTAAAGAACTAGCGGCGGGCTACGAGCAGTACTTC.

The chain uses TRBV7-3 and TRBJ2-2; maybe TRBD2 (7 bases). The germline gives CDR1 SGHTA, CDR2 FQGTGA. The CDR3 runs 14 residues. Trimming removed 3 bases from V and 7 bases from J, with 12 bases in between. DNA for the CDR3: TGTGCCAGCAGCTTTGGGGGGGCCGGCGGGGAGCTGTTTTTT. It translates to CASSFGGAGGELFF.

This clonotype was seen more than once but under ten times. The chain links TRBV20-1 to TRBJ2-7, with TRBD2 identical over 12 bases. The CDR3 contains 16 residues. Per the germline V gene, CDR1 is DFQATT and CDR2 is SNEGSKA (reference sequence). Trimming at V came to 1 base and at J to 1 base, leaving 5 bases not matched to a gene. The CDR3 here is CSARAPTSGSSYEQYF. The CDR3 nucleotides read TGCAGTGCTAGAGCACCGACTAGCGGGAGTTCCTACGAGCAGTACTTC.

The sample holds a few counts of this clonotype. The V gene is TRBV6-4, the J gene TRBJ2-2; tentative D call: TRBD2 (6 bases). This CDR3 has 14 amino acids. Trimming removed 5 bases from V and 3 bases from J, with 10 bases in between. The V gene's germline CDR1 is MRHNA and CDR2 SNTAGT. The CDR3 spells CASSTRGDTGELFF. In DNA, the CDR3 is TGTGCCAGCAGTACGCGGGGAGACACCGGGGAGCTGTTTTTT.

Turning to this clonotype: A read error may explain this, as a much larger clone is one base away. The chain links TRBV7-9 to TRBJ2-7, with D perhaps TRBD1 or TRBD2 (5 bases each). The length of the CDR3 is 14 residues. V lost 1 base and J 7 bases, leaving 14 bases between the germline ends. Germline loops: CDR1 SEHNR, CDR2 FQNEAQ (reference sequence). For the CDR3, the DNA is TGTGCCAGCAGCTTAGTTGGGGGACCCAGGGAGCAGTACTTC. Protein: CASSLVGGPREQYF. Drawing the rest from reference TRBV7-9 and TRBJ2-7, the complete variable domain is DTGVSQNPRHKITKRGQNVTFRCDPISEHNRLYWYRQTLGQGPEFLTYFQNEAQLEKSRLLSDRFSAERPKGSFSTLEIQRTEQGDSAMYLCASSLVGGPREQYFGPGTRLTVT.

This chain uses TRBV7-9 with TRBJ1-3, with a possible D match to TRBD1 (6 bases). This CDR3 region has 14 residues. Germline-derived CDR1 and CDR2 are SEHNR and FQNEAQ (reference sequence). Between the trimmed V and J ends, which lost 4 bases and 4 bases, there was a span of 11 bases. DNA for the CDR3: TGTGCCAGCAGCTCCAGGGGAAGAGGAAACACCATATATTTT. This encodes CASSSRGRGNTIYF. Looking up the rest from reference TRBV7-9 and TRBJ1-3 gives the full variable domain: DTGVSQNPRHKITKRGQNVTFRCDPISEHNRLYWYRQTLGQGPEFLTYFQNEAQLEKSRLLSDRFSAERPKGSFSTLEIQRTEQGDSAMYLCASSSRGRGNTIYFGEGSWLTVV.

The V call is TRBV27, the J call TRBJ1-3; 8 bases line up with TRBD1. CDR1 is MNHEY and CDR2 is SMNVEV in the germline V gene (reference sequence). The CDR3 has 15 amino acids. With V trimmed by 8 bases and J by 1 base, 7 bases remained unmatched. This CDR3 reads CASRLTGGSGNTIYF. DNA of the CDR3: TGTGCCAGCCGGCTTACAGGGGGGTCTGGAAACACCATATATTTT.

This clonotype was detected many times. The chain employs TRBV7-2 and TRBJ1-1; no reliable D call. CDR1 and CDR2 from the germline V gene are SGHTA and FQGNSA. Trimming removed 7 bases from V and 7 bases from J, with 10 bases in between. The CDR3 is made up of 11 amino acids. The CDR3 coding sequence is TGTGCCAGCACCTTTGGTCTTGAAGCTTTCTTT. Translated: CASTFGLEAFF.

V gene TRBV12-3 or TRBV12-4 combines with J gene TRBJ2-5; D is uncertain. The CDR3 has 12 amino acids. V lost 8 bases and J lost 1, with 8 bases in between. CDR3 bases: TGTGCCAGCGGACGTGGCCAAGAGACCCAGTACTTC. Its protein product is CASGRGQETQYF.

This chain links TRBV7-2 with TRBJ2-7, with 9 bases matching TRBD2. The CDR3 is 18 amino acids. The germline V gene encodes CDR1 SGHTA and CDR2 FQGNSA. The CDR3 loop is CASSQVGLAGFSSYEQYV. The CDR3, as DNA: TGCGCCAGCAGCCAAGTCGGGCTAGCGGGATTTAGCTCCTACGAGCAGTACGTC.